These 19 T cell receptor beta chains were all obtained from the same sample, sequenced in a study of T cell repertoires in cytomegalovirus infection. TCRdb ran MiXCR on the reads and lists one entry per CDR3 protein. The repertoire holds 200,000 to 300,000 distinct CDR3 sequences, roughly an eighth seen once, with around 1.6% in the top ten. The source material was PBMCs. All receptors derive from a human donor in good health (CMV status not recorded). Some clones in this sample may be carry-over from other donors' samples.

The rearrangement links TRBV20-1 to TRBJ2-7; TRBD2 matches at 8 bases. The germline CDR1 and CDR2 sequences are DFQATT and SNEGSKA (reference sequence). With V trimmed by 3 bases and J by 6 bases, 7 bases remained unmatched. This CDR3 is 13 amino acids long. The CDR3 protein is CSASRGGGAEQYF. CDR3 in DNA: TGCAGTGCTAGCCGGGGGGGGGGAGCCGAGCAGTACTTC.

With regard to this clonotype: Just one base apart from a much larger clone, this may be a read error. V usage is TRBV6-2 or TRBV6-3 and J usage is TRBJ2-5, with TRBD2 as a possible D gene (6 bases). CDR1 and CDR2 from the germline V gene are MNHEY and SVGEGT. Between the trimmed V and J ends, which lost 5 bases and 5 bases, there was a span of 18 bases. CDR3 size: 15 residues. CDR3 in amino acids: CASSRFRRAAETQYF. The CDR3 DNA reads TGTGCCAGCAGTCGGTTCAGGAGGGCCGCTGAGACCCAGTACTTC.

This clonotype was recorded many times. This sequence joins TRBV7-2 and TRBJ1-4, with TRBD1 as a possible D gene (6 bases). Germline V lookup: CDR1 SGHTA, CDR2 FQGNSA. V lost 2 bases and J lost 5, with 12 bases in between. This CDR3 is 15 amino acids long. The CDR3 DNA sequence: TGTGCCAGCAGCTTATTCGCCAGGGGAAATGAAAAACTGTTTTTT. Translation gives CASSLFARGNEKLFF.

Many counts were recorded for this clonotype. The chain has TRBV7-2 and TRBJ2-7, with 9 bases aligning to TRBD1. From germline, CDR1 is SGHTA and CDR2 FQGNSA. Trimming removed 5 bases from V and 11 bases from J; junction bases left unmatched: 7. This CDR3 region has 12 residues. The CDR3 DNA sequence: TGTGCCAGCAGCGGACAGGGGTCGGGCAAGTACTTC. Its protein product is CASSGQGSGKYF.

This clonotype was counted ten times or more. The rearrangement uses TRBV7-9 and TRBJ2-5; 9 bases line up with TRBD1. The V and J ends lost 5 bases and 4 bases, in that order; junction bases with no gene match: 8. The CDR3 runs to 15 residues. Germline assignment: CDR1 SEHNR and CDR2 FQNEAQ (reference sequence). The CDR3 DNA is TGTGCCAGCAGCCGCCGGGACAGGGTGTCAGAGACCCAGTACTTC. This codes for CASSRRDRVSETQYF.

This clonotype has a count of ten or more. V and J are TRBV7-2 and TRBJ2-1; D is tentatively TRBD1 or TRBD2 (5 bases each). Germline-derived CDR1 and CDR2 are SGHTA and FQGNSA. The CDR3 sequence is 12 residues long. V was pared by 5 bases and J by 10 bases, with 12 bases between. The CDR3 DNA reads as TGTGCCAGCAGCCAGTCGGGGCCAGAGCAGTTCTTC. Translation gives CASSQSGPEQFF.

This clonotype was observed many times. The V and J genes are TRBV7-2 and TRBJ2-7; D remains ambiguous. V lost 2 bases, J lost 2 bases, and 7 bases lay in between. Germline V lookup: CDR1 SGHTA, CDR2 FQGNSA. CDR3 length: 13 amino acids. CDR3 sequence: CASSLNLAYEQYF. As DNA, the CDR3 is TGTGCCAGCAGCTTAAACCTAGCCTACGAGCAGTACTTC.

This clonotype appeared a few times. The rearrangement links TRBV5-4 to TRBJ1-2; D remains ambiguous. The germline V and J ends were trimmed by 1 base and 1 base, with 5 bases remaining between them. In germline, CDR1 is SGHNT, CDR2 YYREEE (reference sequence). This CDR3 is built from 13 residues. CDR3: CASSLSVNYGYTF. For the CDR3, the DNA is TGTGCCAGCAGCTTGAGTGTTAACTATGGCTACACCTTC.

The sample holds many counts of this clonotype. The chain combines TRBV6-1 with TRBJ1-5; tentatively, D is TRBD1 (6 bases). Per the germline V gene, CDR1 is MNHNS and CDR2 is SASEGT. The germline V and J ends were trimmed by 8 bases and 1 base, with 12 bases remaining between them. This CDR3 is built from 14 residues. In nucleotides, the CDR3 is TGTGCCAGCTCACAGGGTCGGAGCAATCAGCCCCAGCATTTT. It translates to CASSQGRSNQPQHF.

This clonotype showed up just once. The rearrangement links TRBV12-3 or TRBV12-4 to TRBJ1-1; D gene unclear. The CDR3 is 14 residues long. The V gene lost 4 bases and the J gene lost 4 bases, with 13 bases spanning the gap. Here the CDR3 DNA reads TGTGCCAGCAGTTCTCAGTGGGTCGGCACTGAAGCTTTCTTT. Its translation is CASSSQWVGTEAFF.

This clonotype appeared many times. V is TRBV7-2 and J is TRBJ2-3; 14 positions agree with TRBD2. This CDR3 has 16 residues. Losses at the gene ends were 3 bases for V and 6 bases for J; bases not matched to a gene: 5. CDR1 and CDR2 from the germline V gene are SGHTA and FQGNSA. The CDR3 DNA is TGTGCCAGCAGCTTCCGACTAGCGGGGGGGGTCGATACGCAGTATTTT. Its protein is CASSFRLAGGVDTQYF. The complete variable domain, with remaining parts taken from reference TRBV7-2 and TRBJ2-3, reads GAGVSQSPSNKVTEKGKDVELRCDPISGHTALYWYRQSLGQGLEFLIYFQGNSAPDKSGLPSDRFSAERTGGSVSTLTIQRTQQEDSAVYLCASSFRLAGGVDTQYFGPGTRLTVL.

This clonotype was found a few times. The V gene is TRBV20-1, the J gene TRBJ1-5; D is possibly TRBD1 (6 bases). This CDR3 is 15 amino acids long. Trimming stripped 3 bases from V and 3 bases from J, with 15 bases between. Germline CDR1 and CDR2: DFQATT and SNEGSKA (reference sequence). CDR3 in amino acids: CSASADRRANQPQHF. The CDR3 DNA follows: TGCAGTGCTAGTGCTGACAGGAGGGCCAATCAGCCCCAGCATTTT.

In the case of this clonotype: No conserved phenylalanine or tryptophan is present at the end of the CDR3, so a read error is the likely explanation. In nucleotides, the CDR3 is TGTGCCAGCAGTTTGGCGGGGCCAACCTACGAGCAGTACCTC. Its translation: CASSLAGPTYEQYL. V usage is TRBV28 and J usage is TRBJ2-7; possible D gene TRBD2, 6 bases. V lost 3 bases and J 2 bases, leaving 11 bases between the germline ends. Germline V gene data show CDR1 as MDHEN and CDR2 as SYDVKM. This CDR3 spans 14 amino acids.

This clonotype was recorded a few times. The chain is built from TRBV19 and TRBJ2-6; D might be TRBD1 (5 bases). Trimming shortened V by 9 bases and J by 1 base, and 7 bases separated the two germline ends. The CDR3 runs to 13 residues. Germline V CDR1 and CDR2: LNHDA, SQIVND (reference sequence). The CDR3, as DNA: TGTGCCAGAAAGGGGTCTGGGGCCAACGTCCTGACTTTC. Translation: CARKGSGANVLTF.

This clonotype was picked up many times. The DNA of the CDR3 is TGTGCCAGCAGCCAAAGTAACTATGGCTACACCTTC. Protein: CASSQSNYGYTF. V gene TRBV14 combines with J gene TRBJ1-2; no firm D call. The CDR3 length is 12 residues. Trimming stripped 2 bases from V and 1 base from J, with 2 bases between. The germline gives CDR1 SGHDN, CDR2 FVKESK.

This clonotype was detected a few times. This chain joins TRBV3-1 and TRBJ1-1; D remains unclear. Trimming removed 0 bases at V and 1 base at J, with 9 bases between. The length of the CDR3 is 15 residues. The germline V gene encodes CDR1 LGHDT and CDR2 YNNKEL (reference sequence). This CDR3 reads CASSQDPRQNTEAFF. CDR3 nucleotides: TGTGCCAGCAGCCAAGATCCCCGGCAGAACACTGAAGCTTTCTTT. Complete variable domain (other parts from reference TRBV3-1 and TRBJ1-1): DTAVSQTPKYLVTQMGNDKSIKCEQNLGHDTMYWYKQDSKKFLKIMFSYNNKELIINETVPNRFSPKSPDKAHLNLHINSLELGDSAVYFCASSQDPRQNTEAFFGQGTRLTVV.

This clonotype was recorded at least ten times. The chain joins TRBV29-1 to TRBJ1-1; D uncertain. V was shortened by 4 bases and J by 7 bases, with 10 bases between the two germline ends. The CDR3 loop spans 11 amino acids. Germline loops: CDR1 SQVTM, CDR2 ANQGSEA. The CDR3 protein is CSVADPGEAFF. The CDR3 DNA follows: TGCAGCGTTGCAGATCCGGGTGAAGCTTTCTTT.

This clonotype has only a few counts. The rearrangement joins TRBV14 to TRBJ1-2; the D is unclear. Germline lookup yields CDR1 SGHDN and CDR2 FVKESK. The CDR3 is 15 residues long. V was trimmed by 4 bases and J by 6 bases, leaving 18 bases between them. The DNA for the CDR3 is TGTGCCAGCAGCCCCCTCCTAGCCTACATAAATGGCTACACCTTC. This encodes CASSPLLAYINGYTF.

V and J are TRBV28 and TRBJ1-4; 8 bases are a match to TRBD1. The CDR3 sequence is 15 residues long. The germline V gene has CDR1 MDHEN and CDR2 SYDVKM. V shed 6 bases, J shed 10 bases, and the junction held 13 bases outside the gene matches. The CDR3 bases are TGTGCCAGCAGCCAAGATCCGGACAGGGTTGGAAAACTGTTTTTT. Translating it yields CASSQDPDRVGKLFF.